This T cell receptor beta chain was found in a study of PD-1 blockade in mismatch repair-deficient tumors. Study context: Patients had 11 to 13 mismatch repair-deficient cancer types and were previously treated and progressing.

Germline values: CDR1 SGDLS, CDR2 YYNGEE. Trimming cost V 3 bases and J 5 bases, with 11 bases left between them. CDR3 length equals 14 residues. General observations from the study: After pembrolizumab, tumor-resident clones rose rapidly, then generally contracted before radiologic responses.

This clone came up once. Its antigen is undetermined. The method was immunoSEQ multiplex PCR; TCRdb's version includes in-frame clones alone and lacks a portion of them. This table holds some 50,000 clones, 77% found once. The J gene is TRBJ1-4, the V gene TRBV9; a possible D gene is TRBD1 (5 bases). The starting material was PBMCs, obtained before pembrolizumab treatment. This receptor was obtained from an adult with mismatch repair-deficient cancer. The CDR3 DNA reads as TGTGCCAGCAGCGCGGGGCCAGGCAATGAAAAACTGTTTTTT. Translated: CASSAGPGNEKLFF.